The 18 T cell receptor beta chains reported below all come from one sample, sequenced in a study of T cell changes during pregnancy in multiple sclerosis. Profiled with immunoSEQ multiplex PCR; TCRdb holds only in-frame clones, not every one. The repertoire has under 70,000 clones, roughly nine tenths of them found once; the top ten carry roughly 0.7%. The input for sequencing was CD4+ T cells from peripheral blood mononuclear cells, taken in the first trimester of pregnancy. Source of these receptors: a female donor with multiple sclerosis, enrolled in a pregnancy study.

The CDR3 nucleotides read TGTGCCAGCAGAGTACATGCGAACACCGGGGAGCTGTTTTTT. This sequence encodes CASRVHANTGELFF. The chain links TRBV9 to TRBJ2-2; D uncertain. The ends were cut back, 5 bases at V and 0 bases at J, with 8 bases in the middle. Germline CDR1 and CDR2: SGDLS and YYNGEE. CDR3 length equals 14 residues.

For the CDR3, the DNA is TGTGCCAGCAGTGACGTGCAGATTAATTCACCCCTCCACTTT. The encoded protein is CASSDVQINSPLHF. This sequence joins TRBV2 and TRBJ1-6; D is uncertain. Trimming took off 3 bases at V and 6 bases at J, with 9 bases between the two ends. CDR3 length: 14 residues. CDR1 and CDR2 from the germline V gene are SNHLY and FYNNEI.

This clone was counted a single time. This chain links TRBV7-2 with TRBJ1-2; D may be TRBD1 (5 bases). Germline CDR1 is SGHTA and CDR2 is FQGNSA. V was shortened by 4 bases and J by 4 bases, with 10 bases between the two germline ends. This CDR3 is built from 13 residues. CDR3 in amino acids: CASSSGQPYGYTF. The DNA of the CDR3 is TGTGCCAGCAGCTCAGGACAACCCTATGGCTACACCTTC.

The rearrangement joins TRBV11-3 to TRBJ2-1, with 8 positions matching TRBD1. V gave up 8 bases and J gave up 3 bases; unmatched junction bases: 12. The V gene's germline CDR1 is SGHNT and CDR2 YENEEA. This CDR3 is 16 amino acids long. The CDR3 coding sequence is TGTGCCAGCTCATCAGGGGGCTTGGTTCGCTACAATGAGCAGTTCTTC. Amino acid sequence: CASSSGGLVRYNEQFF. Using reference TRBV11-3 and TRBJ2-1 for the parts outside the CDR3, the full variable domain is EAGVVQSPRYKIIEKKQPVAFWCNPISGHNTLYWYLQNLGQGPELLIRYENEEAVDDSQLPKDRFSAERLKGVDSTLKIQPAELGDSAVYLCASSSGGLVRYNEQFFGPGTRLTVL.

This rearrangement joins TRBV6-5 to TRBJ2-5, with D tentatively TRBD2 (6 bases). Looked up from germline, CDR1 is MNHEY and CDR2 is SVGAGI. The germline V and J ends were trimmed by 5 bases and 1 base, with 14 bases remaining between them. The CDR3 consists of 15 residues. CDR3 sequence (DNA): TGTGCCAGCAGTACCTTTGGACTACCCCAAGAGACCCAGTACTTC. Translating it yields CASSTFGLPQETQYF.

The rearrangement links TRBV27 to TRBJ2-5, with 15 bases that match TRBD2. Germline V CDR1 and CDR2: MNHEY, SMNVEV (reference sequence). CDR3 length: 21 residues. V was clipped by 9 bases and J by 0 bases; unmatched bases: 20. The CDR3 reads CARHLNKIGTSGGPYQETQYF. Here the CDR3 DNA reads TGTGCCAGACACCTGAACAAAATCGGGACTAGCGGGGGGCCGTACCAAGAGACCCAGTACTTC.

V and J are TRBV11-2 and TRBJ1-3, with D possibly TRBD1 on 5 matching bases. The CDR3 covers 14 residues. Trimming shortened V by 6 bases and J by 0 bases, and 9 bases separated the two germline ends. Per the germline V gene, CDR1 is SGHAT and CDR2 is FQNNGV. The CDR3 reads CASSSRGSGNTIYF. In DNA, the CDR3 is TGTGCCAGCAGTTCAAGGGGCTCTGGAAACACCATATATTTT.

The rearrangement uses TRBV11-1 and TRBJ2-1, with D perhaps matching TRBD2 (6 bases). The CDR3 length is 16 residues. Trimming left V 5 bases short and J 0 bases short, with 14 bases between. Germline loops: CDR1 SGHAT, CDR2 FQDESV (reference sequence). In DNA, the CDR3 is TGTGCCAGCAGCGAAAGGCGGGGTGGCTCCTACAATGAGCAGTTCTTC. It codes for CASSERRGGSYNEQFF. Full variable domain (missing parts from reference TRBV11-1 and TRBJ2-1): EAEVAQSPRYKITEKSQAVAFWCDPISGHATLYWYRQILGQGPELLVQFQDESVVDDSQLPKDRFSAERLKGVDSTLKIQPAELGDSAMYLCASSERRGGSYNEQFFGPGTRLTVL.

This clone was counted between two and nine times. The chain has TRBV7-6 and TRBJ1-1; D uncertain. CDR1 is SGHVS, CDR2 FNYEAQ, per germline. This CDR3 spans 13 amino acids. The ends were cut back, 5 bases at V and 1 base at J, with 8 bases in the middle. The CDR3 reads CASSRQENTEAFF. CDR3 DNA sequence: TGTGCCAGCAGCCGTCAGGAGAACACTGAAGCTTTCTTT.

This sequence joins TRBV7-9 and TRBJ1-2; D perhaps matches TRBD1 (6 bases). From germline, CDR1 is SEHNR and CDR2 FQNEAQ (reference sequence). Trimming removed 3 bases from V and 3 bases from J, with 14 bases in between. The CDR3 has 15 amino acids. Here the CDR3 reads CASSLAGTRDYGYTF. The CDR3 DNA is TGTGCCAGCAGCTTGGCCGGGACAAGGGACTATGGCTACACCTTC.

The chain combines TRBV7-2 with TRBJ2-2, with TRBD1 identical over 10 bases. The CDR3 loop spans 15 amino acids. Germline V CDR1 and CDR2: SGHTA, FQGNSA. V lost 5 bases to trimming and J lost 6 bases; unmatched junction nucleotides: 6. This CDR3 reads CASSPPGTGAGELFF. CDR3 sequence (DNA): TGTGCCAGCAGCCCACCCGGGACAGGGGCCGGGGAGCTGTTTTTT.

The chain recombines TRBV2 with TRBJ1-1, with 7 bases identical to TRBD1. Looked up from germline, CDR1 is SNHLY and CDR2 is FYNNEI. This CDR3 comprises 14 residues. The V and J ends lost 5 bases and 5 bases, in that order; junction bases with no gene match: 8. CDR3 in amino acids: CASSNSAGGTEAFF. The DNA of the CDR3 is TGTGCCAGCAGTAACTCTGCAGGGGGGACTGAAGCTTTCTTT. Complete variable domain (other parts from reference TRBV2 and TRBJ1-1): EPEVTQTPSHQVTQMGQEVILRCVPISNHLYFYWYRQILGQKVEFLVSFYNNEISEKSEIFDDQFSVERPDGSNFTLKIRSTKLEDSAMYFCASSNSAGGTEAFFGQGTRLTVV.

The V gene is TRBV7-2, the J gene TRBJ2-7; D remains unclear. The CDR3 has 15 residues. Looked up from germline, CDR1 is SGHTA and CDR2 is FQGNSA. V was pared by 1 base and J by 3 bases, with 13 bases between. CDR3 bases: TGTGCCAGCAGCTTAGACAGATTGTCGGTCTACGAGCAGTACTTC. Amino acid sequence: CASSLDRLSVYEQYF.

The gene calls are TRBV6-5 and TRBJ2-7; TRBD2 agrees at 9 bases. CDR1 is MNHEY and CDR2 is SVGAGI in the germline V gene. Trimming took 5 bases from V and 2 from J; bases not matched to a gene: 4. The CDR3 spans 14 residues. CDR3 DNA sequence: TGTGCCAGCAGTCTTAGCGGGGGTCCCTACGAGCAGTACTTC. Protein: CASSLSGGPYEQYF.

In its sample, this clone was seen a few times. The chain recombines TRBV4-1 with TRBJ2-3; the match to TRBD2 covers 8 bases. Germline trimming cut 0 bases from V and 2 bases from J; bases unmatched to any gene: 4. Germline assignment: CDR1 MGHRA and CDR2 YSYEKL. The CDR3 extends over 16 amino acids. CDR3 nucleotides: TGCGCCAGCAGCCAAGATGCGGGGGGTTTCACAGATACGCAGTATTTT. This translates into CASSQDAGGFTDTQYF.

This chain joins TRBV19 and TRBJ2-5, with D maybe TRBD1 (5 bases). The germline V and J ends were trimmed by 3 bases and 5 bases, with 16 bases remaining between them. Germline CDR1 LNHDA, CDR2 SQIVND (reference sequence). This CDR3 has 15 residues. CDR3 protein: CASSIIGPGQETQYF. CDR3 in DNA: TGTGCCAGTAGTATCATCGGGCCAGGGCAGGAGACCCAGTACTTC. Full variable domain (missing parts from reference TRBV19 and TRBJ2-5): DGGITQSPKYLFRKEGQNVTLSCEQNLNHDAMYWYRQDPGQGLRLIYYSQIVNDFQKGDIAEGYSVSREKKESFPLTVTSAQKNPTAFYLCASSIIGPGQETQYFGPGTRLLVL.

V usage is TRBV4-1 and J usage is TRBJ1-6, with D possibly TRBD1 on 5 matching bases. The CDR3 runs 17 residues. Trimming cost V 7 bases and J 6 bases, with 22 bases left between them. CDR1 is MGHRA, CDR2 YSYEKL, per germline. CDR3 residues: CASTPTTAGRINSPLHF. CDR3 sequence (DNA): TGCGCCAGCACCCCCACAACCGCGGGACGGATTAATTCACCCCTCCACTTT.

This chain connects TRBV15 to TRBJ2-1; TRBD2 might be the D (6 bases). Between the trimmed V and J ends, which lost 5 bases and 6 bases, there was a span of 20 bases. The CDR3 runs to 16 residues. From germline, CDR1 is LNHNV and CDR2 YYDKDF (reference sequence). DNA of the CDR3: TGTGCCACCAGCGAGACGAACAGCGCGGGACGCAATGAGCAGTTCTTC. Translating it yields CATSETNSAGRNEQFF.